Listed here are 5 T cell receptor beta chains from one sample, sequenced in a study of blood T cells in healthy people across ages. The authors ran a second PCR of about 7 to 11 cycles using a sample-barcoded 5' primer and a J-beta primer mix. TCRdb re-called the 5' RACE reads with MiXCR, one entry per CDR3 protein. The sample records around 750,000 distinct CDR3 sequences, about 53% being singletons. The sequenced material came from blood. The receptors were gathered from a man older than 75 in good health.

This clonotype was observed a few times. The chain combines TRBV28 with TRBJ2-7; no definite D call. The CDR3 consists of 15 residues. The V gene lost 5 bases and the J gene lost 5 bases, with 19 bases spanning the gap. Germline V CDR1 and CDR2: MDHEN, SYDVKM. CDR3 DNA sequence: TGTGCCAGCAGTCCCCTCTCCGCCAATCCCCACGAGCAGTACTTC. Translation: CASSPLSANPHEQYF.

This clonotype was counted between two and nine times. The chain carries TRBV7-3 and TRBJ2-7; TRBD1 aligns across 12 bases. CDR1 and CDR2 (germline): SGHTA, FQGTGA. After removal of 4 bases from V and 8 bases from J, the junction contained 9 bases not matched to a gene. There are 15 residues in the CDR3. The CDR3 sequence is CASSSTGGQGAKQYF. CDR3 bases: TGTGCCAGCAGCTCCACGGGGGGACAGGGGGCAAAGCAGTACTTC.

This clonotype came up a few times. The chain combines TRBV20-1 with TRBJ2-7; no clear D. CDR1 DFQATT and CDR2 SNEGSKA come from the germline V gene (reference sequence). The germline V and J ends were trimmed by 6 bases and 0 bases, with 15 bases remaining between them. CDR3 size: 14 residues. In DNA, the CDR3 is TGCAGTGCCCCTATCCCCGGCAACTCCTACGAGCAGTACTTC. Its translation: CSAPIPGNSYEQYF.

The V gene is TRBV5-1, the J gene TRBJ2-5; the D is unclear. The assigned J gene may be wrong: the sequence end matches TRBJ2-7 better. The CDR3 covers 15 residues. Germline V gene lookup returns CDR1 SGHRS and CDR2 YFSETQ. The CDR3 DNA reads as TGCGCCAGCAGCTCGGGCGACTCGGTTGCCTACGAGCAGTACTTC. Translation: CASSSGDSVAYEQYF.

The chain uses TRBV5-1 and TRBJ2-5, with 7 positions matching TRBD1. The closer fit of TRBJ2-7 to the DNA end suggests the J call may be wrong. Germline CDR1 reads SGHRS; CDR2 reads YFSETQ. This CDR3 comprises 17 residues. CDR3: CASSLGITGVRDYEQYF. For the CDR3, the DNA is TGCGCCAGCAGCTTGGGAATCACAGGGGTCCGAGACTACGAGCAGTACTTC.